Sequencing of this TCR beta chain was carried out in a study of early T cells in non-severe SARS-CoV-2 infection. General study findings and limits: VDJdb matching, biased toward anti-spike CD8 responses, missed private and CD4 specificities.

The TCR library protocol was used to attach unique molecular identifiers. These identifiers were attached to individual cDNA molecules. In TCRdb, the 5' RACE reads were re-called with MiXCR into one record per CDR3 protein. The data hold 50,000 to 75,000 distinct CDR3 sequences, with around 13% observed a single time. The CDR3 extends over 18 amino acids. With 5 bases clipped from V and 0 bases from J, the junction kept 12 bases outside the gene matches. Germline CDR1 is MNHEY and CDR2 is SVGAGI. This clonotype was counted once. Its matching antigen is unknown. Sequencing was performed on whole blood, taken at baseline. The sequence derives from an adult who was a healthcare worker with PCR-confirmed SARS-CoV-2 infection or an uninfected control (not recorded which). The donor label of this sample is uncertain. V gene TRBV6-5 combines with J gene TRBJ2-3; 9 bases are shared with TRBD2. The CDR3 nucleotides are TGTGCCAGCAGTCCGGCCTGGACTAGCGAAACTAGCACAGATACGCAGTATTTT. Its protein is CASSPAWTSETSTDTQYF.